Detailed here is one TCR beta chain. This entry is derived from a study of blood T cell repertoires in COVID-19. Produced via immunoSEQ multiplex PCR; TCRdb's table is partial and in-frame only. The sample lists under 250,000 clones, around 90% occurring once. This CDR3 is 13 amino acids long. Per germline, CDR1 MNHEY and CDR2 SVGAGI. V shed 5 bases and J 10 bases; nucleotides not matched to a gene: 11. The rearrangement joins TRBV6-5 to TRBJ2-7; 7 nucleotides line up with TRBD1. Input material: peripheral blood. This TCR was recovered from a man aged 25 to 40 with COVID-19, enrolled during active disease. In nucleotides, the CDR3 is TGTGCCAGCAGTAAGGGGGCTTACCCCACCCAGTACTTC. It yields the protein CASSKGAYPTQYF.